The present TCR beta chain was sequenced within a study of T cell repertoires in cytomegalovirus infection. Study overall: Well-studied HLA-B-restricted CMV epitopes were used in the study alongside recently identified HLA-C-restricted ones. Indications came from public TCR beta signatures; they pointed to CMV infection and to a matching HLA type.

In the case of this clonotype: The antigen is unknown.

Germline V gene sequence: CDR1 SGHTA, CDR2 FQGNSA. The CDR3 loop spans 15 amino acids. V gave up 6 bases and J gave up 3 bases; unmatched junction bases: 6. Findings and caveats of the study: Predominance within the ex vivo response was attributable to HLA-C-restricted CMV-specific TCR beta clonotypes.

TCRdb used MiXCR to reprocess the reads, holding one entry per CDR3 protein. The profile shows about 500,000 distinct CDR3 sequences, about 33% of them singletons. J is TRBJ2-1 and V is TRBV7-2; 9 bases match TRBD2. Sequencing used cultured PBMCs, obtained from culture after CMV antigen stimulation. The origin of this receptor is a human donor in good health (CMV status not recorded). Some clones in this sample may be carry-over from other donors' samples. DNA for the CDR3: TGTGCCAGCAGTCGAAGTAGCGGGGGCTACAATGAGCAGTTCTTC. It yields the protein CASSRSSGGYNEQFF. The full variable domain, completed using reference TRBV7-2 and TRBJ2-1, is GAGVSQSPSNKVTEKGKDVELRCDPISGHTALYWYRQSLGQGLEFLIYFQGNSAPDKSGLPSDRFSAERTGGSVSTLTIQRTQQEDSAVYLCASSRSSGGYNEQFFGPGTRLTVL.